This TCR beta chain was profiled in a study of blood T cell repertoires in COVID-19. Study information: From the United States, Italy and Spain came samples of acute and convalescent COVID-19.

Methods used by the authors: Nucleated cell counts were estimated from reference gene primer amplification. Profiled with immunoSEQ multiplex PCR; TCRdb holds only in-frame clones, not every one. V, J and clone size were drawn from that table, and D and trimming were deduced from the DNA. The sample consists of around 150,000 clones, 70% to 90% of them appearing once. The V end was cut by 4 bases, the J end by 8 bases, with 16 bases between. The germline gives CDR1 SGHRS, CDR2 YFSETQ. The length of the CDR3 is 14 residues. The clonotype originates from a man aged 60 to 69 with acute or convalescent COVID-19. Sequenced: peripheral blood. The V gene is TRBV5-1, the J gene TRBJ2-4, with a possible D match to TRBD2 (7 bases). CDR3 loop: CASSPGGGPHIQYF. The CDR3 DNA reads as TGCGCCAGCAGCCCCGGCGGGGGCCCGCACATTCAGTACTTC.